Listed below are T cell receptor beta chains from one sample, sequenced in a study of regulatory T cells in long-lasting Graves disease. TCRdb called the multiplex PCR reads again in MiXCR, with one record for every CDR3 protein. This sample has 300,000 to 500,000 distinct CDR3 sequences, with roughly 20% found just once. The sample consisted of peripheral blood mononuclear cells (PBMCs), taken when the disease was refractory, from a patient treated with antithyroid drugs. The receptors derive from a female donor with Graves disease. The conserved cysteine and the conserved F or W are not part of the CDR3 here. Each record gives: D gene, J gene, V gene, CDR3 protein. A D gene is named only where the DNA matches it firmly.

TRBD1	TRBJ2-7	TRBV6-2/TRBV6-3	ASSTTGQGEQY
TRBD2	TRBJ2-5	TRBV20-1	SASNSGLAGGQETQY
TRBD1	TRBJ1-6	TRBV27	ASSLRQGRSPLH
NA	TRBJ1-2	TRBV2	ASGRGANYGYT
TRBD2	TRBJ2-5	TRBV20-1	SAGTSGEETQY
TRBD2	TRBJ2-2	TRBV7-2	ASSPWTSAGELF
NA	TRBJ2-7	TRBV20-1	SATSTDNSYEQY
NA	TRBJ1-2	TRBV11-2	ASSLEGGLDYGYT
NA	TRBJ2-2	TRBV4-3	ASSQVLFGRNTGELF
NA	TRBJ2-5	TRBV4-1	ASSQEGAVETQY
NA	TRBJ1-5	TRBV6-1	ASSRTRGRDDQPQH
TRBD2	TRBJ2-1	TRBV20-1	SASDYRTSRLGEQF
TRBD1	TRBJ1-2	TRBV27	ASSTGQGHGYNYGYT
NA	TRBJ2-5	TRBV9	ASSVGAGGETQY
NA	TRBJ2-7	TRBV4-3	ASSQAATARYEQY
NA	TRBJ2-5	TRBV29-1	SVAEPQETQY
NA	TRBJ2-1	TRBV7-2	ASSLLDSFNEQF
TRBD1	TRBJ2-5	TRBV20-1	SARWSGQGLPQY
TRBD1	TRBJ1-2	TRBV9	ASSDGGTGSGYGYT
NA	TRBJ1-1	TRBV10-3	ATRTAYTEAF
NA	TRBJ2-2	TRBV7-9	ASSADSGTGELF
NA	TRBJ1-2	TRBV30	AWSVDAGTGGYT
NA	TRBJ2-2	TRBV12-3/TRBV12-4	ASSFSPGELF
NA	TRBJ2-7	TRBV4-3	ASSQVPSYEQY
TRBD2	TRBJ2-1	TRBV11-2	ASSLGSGGLSYNEQF
NA	TRBJ1-2	TRBV7-8	ASRLGPGYYGYT
TRBD2	TRBJ2-7	TRBV20-1	SAPGLAGGTYEQY
TRBD2	TRBJ2-7	TRBV10-3	AISATLTGRDEQY
NA	TRBJ2-7	TRBV18	ASSPPGALSSYEQY
NA	TRBJ2-3	TRBV7-2	ASSLGVASGTDTQY
TRBD1	TRBJ1-5	TRBV19	ASSTGQHTVGSNQPRH
TRBD2	TRBJ2-7	TRBV4-3	ASSQGLAGVGADEQY
NA	TRBJ2-7	TRBV20-1	SAPGVRYEQY
NA	TRBJ1-1	TRBV19	ASRYTLSALEAF
NA	TRBJ1-1	TRBV4-1	ASSQRQYTEAF
NA	TRBJ2-2	TRBV12-3/TRBV12-4	ASSFLTGELF
TRBD2	TRBJ2-5	TRBV24-1	ATSDFGAGGPDETQY
NA	TRBJ2-5	TRBV6-1	ASSEYEGVETQY
TRBD2	TRBJ2-2	TRBV30	AWSFGLAGVGTGELF
NA	TRBJ2-5	TRBV29-1	SVGTSLRETQY
NA	TRBJ2-2	TRBV12-3/TRBV12-4	ASSFVSNTGELF
TRBD2	TRBJ2-7	TRBV6-2/TRBV6-3	ASTTQGGLAFEEQY